This T cell receptor beta chain was documented in a study of human T cells and chemical hapten exposure (TCRdb year 2021). For context, the study as a whole: Libraries were pooled for sequencing, and per-sample TCR yields varied mainly because of small differences in library volumes within the pool. This study followed changes in the peripheral blood TCR repertoire in vivo during primary and secondary sensitization of alopecia patients to the hapten diphenylcyclopropenone (DPC). For every blood RNA sample, sequencing covered both the TCR alpha and TCR beta chains.

The paper as a whole reports these results and caveats: DPC sensitization did not change the number of TCRs with a frequency above 1 in 1000, and there was no evidence of changes in global repertoire structure. After repeated subsampling, the strength of the expansion versus patch-test correlation and the threshold at which it became significant changed.

This clonotype was counted at least ten times. It lacks a known antigen. No much larger clone is present one base from it, and per-base qualities are unavailable. Libraries were built with RACE. Instrument used: NextSeq 500. Library preparation attached unique molecular identifiers to individual cDNA molecules for quantitative, reproducible TCR counting. The original pipeline was this. A median of roughly 100,000 TCRs per sample was observed, with a range of about 20,000 to 700,000. The Decombinator software suite was used to annotate V, J and CDR3 in the TCR reads. For the PS versus PT1 abundance plots, all samples were subsampled to the same number of TCRs (28,000). TCRs were defined as expanded if absent before sensitization and observed at least eight times at the 2-week time point. TCRdb ran its own pipeline on the public reads, namely fastp trimming at Q25 and MiXCR clone calling, and kept in-frame beta chains. For every CDR3 protein sequence, its rows merge into one entry that carries the most common genes and DNA. Clone size and V and J calls follow TCRdb, not the original study. For this sample there are about 37,000 distinct CDR3 sequences; 5.5% appear just once. 9.5% to 15% of the sample is held by the ten biggest clonotypes.

Read against the paper, the sample's time point label means: healthy volunteer bleed at 6 weeks. Total RNA was extracted from unfractionated whole blood collected in Tempus Blood RNA tubes. Roughly 5 healthy volunteers acted as controls for TCR sequencing and had blood drawn at day 0, 2 weeks and 6 weeks. Input material: whole blood. The TCR originated in a human donor in good health. Some clones in this sample may be carry-over from other donors' samples.

The DNA sequence is given as TGTGCCAGCAGGGGGGGGCCTCAGCCCCAGCATTTT. It specifies CASRGGPQPQHF. The chain joins TRBV12-3 or TRBV12-4 to TRBJ1-5; TRBD1 is possibly the D segment (6 matching bases). The CDR3 numbers 12 residues from cysteine through phenylalanine. The kept DNA is CDR3 alone, 36 bases in frame from the first base. Deletion took 6 bases off V and 6 bases off J, with a span of 9 bases between the germline ends.